This TCR beta chain originates from a study of blood T cell repertoires in COVID-19. Looking at the study overall: Italy, Spain and the United States were the sources of the convalescent and acute COVID-19 samples.

In the authors' methods: Quantification of nucleated cells was approximated via reference gene primer amplification. Only in-frame clones appear in the TCRdb table, and some are missing; sequencing was by immunoSEQ multiplex PCR. V, J and clone size reflect that table, while D and trimming were determined from the DNA. Of about 150,000 clones detected, about three quarters appear once; the ten largest clones hold roughly 1.5%. The germline V gene encodes CDR1 MDHEN and CDR2 SYDVKM. V was trimmed by 4 bases and J by 9 bases, leaving 19 bases between them. The CDR3 is 15 residues long. The J gene is TRBJ2-1, the V gene TRBV28, with D perhaps matching TRBD2 (6 bases). The TCR was taken from a man older than 75 with acute or convalescent COVID-19. The sequencing sample was made of peripheral blood. As DNA, the CDR3 is TGTGCCAGCAGTTCGGGCGGAGGGACCTCCGGTGAGCAGTTCTTC. Its translation is CASSSGGGTSGEQFF. Complete variable domain (other parts from reference TRBV28 and TRBJ2-1): DVKVTQSSRYLVKRTGEKVFLECVQDMDHENMFWYRQDPGLGLRLIYFSYDVKMKEKGDIPEGYSVSREKKERFSLILESASTNQTSMYLCASSSGGGTSGEQFFGPGTRLTVL.